The clone carrying this TCR beta chain was counted only a few times. Here immunoSEQ multiplex PCR was the method, and the copy in TCRdb shows in-frame clones only, minus some. The table includes under 250,000 clones, 90% to 95% detected once. The CDR3 loop spans 15 amino acids. The J segment lost 4 bases and the V segment lost 3 bases, leaving 6 bases of the junction unmatched. In germline, CDR1 is SGHTA, CDR2 FQGNSA. The data originate from a study of blood T cell repertoires in COVID-19. The receptor was derived from a man in his 60s with COVID-19, enrolled during active disease. The rearrangement links TRBV7-2 to TRBJ1-2, with TRBD1 identical over 9 bases. Sequenced sample: peripheral blood. The CDR3 DNA sequence: TGTGCCAGCAGCTTCAACAGGGGGCGCTTCTATGGCTACACCTTC. Translation: CASSFNRGRFYGYTF.